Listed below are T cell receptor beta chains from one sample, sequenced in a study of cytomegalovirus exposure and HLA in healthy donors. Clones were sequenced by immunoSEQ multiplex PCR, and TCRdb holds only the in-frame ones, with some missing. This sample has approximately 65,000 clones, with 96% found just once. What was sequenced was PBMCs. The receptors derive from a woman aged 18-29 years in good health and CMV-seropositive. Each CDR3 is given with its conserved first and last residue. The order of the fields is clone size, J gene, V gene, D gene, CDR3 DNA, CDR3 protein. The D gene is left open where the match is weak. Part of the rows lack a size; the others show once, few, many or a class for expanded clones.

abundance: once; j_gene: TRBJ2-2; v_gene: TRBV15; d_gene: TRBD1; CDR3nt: TGTGCCACCAGCAGAGATCCAGAACAGGGGGCCGGGGAGCTGTTTTTT; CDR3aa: CATSRDPEQGAGELFF
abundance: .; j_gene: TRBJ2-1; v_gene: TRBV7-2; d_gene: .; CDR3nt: TGTGCCAGCAGCTTATTGGGGCGATCCTACAATGAGCAGTTCTTC; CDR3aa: CASSLLGRSYNEQFF
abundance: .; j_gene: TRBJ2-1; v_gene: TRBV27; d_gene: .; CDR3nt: TGTGCCAGCAGTTTTGACTCAGGGAACAATGAGCAGTTCTTC; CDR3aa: CASSFDSGNNEQFF
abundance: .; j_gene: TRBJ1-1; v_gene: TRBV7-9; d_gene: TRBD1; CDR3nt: TGTGCCAGCAGCTTAGGGACAGGGGGCCCCGCTGAAGCTTTCTTT; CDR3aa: CASSLGTGGPAEAFF
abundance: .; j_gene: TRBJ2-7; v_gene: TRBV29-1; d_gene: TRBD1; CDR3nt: TGCAGTATCCTCACAGGGGTCTACGAGCAGTACTTC; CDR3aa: CSILTGVYEQYF
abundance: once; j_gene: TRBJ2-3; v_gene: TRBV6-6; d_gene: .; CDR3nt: TGTGCCAGCAGTTACCGAGACTTCACAGATACGCAGTATTTT; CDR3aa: CASSYRDFTDTQYF
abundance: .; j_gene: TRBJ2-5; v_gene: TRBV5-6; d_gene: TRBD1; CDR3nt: TGTGCCAGCAGCCCGGACAGGGATGCATCGGAGACCCAGTACTTC; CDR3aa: CASSPDRDASETQYF
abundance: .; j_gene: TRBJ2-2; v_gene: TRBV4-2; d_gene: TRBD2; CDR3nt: TGTGCCAGCAGCCAAGATCATGTAGCGGGAGGAGGCACCGGGGAGCTGTTTTTT; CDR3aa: CASSQDHVAGGGTGELFF
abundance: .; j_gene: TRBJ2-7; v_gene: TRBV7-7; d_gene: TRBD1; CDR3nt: TGTGCTAGCAGCCCCTACAGGGGTTCGTACGAGCAGTACTTC; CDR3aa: CASSPYRGSYEQYF
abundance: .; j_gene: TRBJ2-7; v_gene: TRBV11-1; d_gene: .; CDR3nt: TGTGCCAGCAGCTCGCCGGGGTCACAAATCGCCTACGAGCAGTACTTC; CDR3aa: CASSSPGSQIAYEQYF
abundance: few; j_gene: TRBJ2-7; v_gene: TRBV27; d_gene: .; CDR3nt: TGTGCCAGCGGCGCCGGGACTGGAACTTACGAGCAGTACTTC; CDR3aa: CASGAGTGTYEQYF
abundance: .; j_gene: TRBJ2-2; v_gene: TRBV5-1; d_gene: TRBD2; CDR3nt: TGCGCCAGCAGTCGGACTAGCGGGAGTCTCGGGGAGCTGTTTTTT; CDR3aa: CASSRTSGSLGELFF
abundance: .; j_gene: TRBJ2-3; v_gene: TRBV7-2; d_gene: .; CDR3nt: TGTGCCAGCAGCTCAGGCGGGGGCACAGATACGCAGTATTTT; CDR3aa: CASSSGGGTDTQYF
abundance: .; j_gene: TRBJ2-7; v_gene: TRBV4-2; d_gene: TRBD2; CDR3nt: TGTGCCAGCAGCCCCGGGACTAGCGGATCCTACGAGCAGTACTTC; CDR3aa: CASSPGTSGSYEQYF
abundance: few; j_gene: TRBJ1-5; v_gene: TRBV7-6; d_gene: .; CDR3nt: TGTGCCAGCAGCTTAGAACTTGATCAGCCCCAGCATTTT; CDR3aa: CASSLELDQPQHF
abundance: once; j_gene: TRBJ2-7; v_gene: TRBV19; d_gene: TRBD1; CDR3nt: TGTGCCAGTAATCCGGGACAGGGGGACGAGCAGTACTTC; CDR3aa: CASNPGQGDEQYF
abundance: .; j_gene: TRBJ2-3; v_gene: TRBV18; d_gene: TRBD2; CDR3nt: TGTGCCAGCTCACCACTTTTTAATAGCGGGACTAGCACAGATACGCAGTATTTT; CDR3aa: CASSPLFNSGTSTDTQYF
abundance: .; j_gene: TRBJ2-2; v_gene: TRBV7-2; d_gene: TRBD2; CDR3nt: TGTGCCAGCAGCCCCAGACTAGCGGGAGATTACGGGGAGCTGTTTTTT; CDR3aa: CASSPRLAGDYGELFF
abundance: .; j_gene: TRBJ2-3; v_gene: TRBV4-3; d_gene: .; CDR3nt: TGCGCCAGCAGCGAAGACAGTATCACAGATACGCAGTATTTT; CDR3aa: CASSEDSITDTQYF
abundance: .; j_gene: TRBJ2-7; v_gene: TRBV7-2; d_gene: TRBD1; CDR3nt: TGTGCCAGCAGCTTGGACAGGGGGACCTACGAGCAGTACTTC; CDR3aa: CASSLDRGTYEQYF
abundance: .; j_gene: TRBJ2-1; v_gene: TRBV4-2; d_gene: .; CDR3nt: TGTGCCAGCAGCCAAGGTCCGTACAATGAGCAGTTCTTC; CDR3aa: CASSQGPYNEQFF
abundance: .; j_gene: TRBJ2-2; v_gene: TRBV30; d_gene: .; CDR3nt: TGTGCCTGGAGTGGCTTACAGGCGAACACCGGGGAGCTGTTTTTT; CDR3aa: CAWSGLQANTGELFF
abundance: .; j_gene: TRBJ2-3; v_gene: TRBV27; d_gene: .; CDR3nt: TGTGCCAGCAGTTTAGTACGGTCCACAGATACGCAGTATTTT; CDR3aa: CASSLVRSTDTQYF
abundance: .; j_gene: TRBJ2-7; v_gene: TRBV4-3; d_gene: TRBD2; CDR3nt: TGCGCCAGCAGCCCCGAGGCCAGCGGGACTCCAGAACAGTACTTC; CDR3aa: CASSPEASGTPEQYF
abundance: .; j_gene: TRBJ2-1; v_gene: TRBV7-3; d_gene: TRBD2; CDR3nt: TGTGCCAGCAGCTTAGCGGGAGTGGGTGTGTATGAGCAGTTCTTC; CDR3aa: CASSLAGVGVYEQFF
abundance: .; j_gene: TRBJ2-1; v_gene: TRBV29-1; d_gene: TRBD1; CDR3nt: TGCAGCCAAGGACAGGGTACTAATGAGCAGTTCTTC; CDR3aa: CSQGQGTNEQFF
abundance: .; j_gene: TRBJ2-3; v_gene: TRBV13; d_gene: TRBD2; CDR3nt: TGTGCCAGCAGCGTAACTAGCGGGAGGACAGATACGCAGTATTTT; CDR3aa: CASSVTSGRTDTQYF
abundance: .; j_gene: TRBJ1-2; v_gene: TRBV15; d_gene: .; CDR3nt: TGTGCCACCAGCAGAGATCGGAGGGGCTACACCTTC; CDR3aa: CATSRDRRGYTF
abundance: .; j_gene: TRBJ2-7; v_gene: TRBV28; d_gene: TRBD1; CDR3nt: TGTGCCAGCACAGGACAGGGAAGGTACGAGCAGTACTTC; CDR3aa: CASTGQGRYEQYF
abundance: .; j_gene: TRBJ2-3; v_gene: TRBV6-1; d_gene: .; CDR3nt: TGTGCCAGCAGTGGTCTCAGGGGGGCAGATACGCAGTATTTT; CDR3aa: CASSGLRGADTQYF
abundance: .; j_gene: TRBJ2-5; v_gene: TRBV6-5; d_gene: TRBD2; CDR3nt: TGTGCCAGCGGACCCGGACTAGTCAAAGAGACCCAGTACTTC; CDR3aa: CASGPGLVKETQYF
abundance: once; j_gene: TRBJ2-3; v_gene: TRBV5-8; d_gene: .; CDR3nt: TGTGCCAGCAGCCCACCGACTAGGTTTGATAGAGATACGCAGTATTTT; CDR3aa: CASSPPTRFDRDTQYF
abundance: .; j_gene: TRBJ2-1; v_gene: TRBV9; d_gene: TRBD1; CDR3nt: TGTGCCAGCAGCGTAGGACAGGGTTACAATGAGCAGTTCTTC; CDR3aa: CASSVGQGYNEQFF
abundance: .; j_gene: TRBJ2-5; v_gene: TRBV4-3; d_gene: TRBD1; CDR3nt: TGCGCCAGCAGCCATGCTCTGGGACAGGGGGTTGGTGGTGGATACAAAGAGACCCAGTACTTC; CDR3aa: CASSHALGQGVGGGYKETQYF
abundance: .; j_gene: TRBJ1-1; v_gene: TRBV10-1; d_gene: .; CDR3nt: TGCGCCAGCACCAGCGGGGGGTGCGACACTGAAGCTTTCTTT; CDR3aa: CASTSGGCDTEAFF
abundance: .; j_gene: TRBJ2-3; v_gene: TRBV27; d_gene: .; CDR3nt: TGTGCCAGCAGTTTCAGAGATACGCAGTATTTT; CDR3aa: CASSFRDTQYF
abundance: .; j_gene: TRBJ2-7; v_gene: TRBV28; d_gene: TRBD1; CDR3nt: TGTGCCAGCAGGTCTGGGACAGGGGGCCCCTACGAGCAGTACTTC; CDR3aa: CASRSGTGGPYEQYF
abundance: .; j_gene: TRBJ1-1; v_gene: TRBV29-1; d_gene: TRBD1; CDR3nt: TGCAGCGTTAGGACAGGGAGGAGCACTGAAGCTTTCTTT; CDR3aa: CSVRTGRSTEAFF
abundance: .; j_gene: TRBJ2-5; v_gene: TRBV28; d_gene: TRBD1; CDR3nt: TGTGCCCACAGGGGGGACCAAGAGACCCAGTACTTC; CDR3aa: CAHRGDQETQYF
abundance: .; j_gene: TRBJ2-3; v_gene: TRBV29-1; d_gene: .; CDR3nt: TGCAGCGTTAGTGCAGGGGCCACAGATACGCAGTATTTT; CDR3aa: CSVSAGATDTQYF
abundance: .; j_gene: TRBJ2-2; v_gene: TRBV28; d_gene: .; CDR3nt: TGTGCCAGCAGTCCGAAGGAGATCATTACCCAACCGCGAGACACCGGGGAGCTGTTTTTT; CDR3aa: CASSPKEIITQPRDTGELFF
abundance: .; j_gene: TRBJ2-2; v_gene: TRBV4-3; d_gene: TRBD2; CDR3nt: TGCGCCAGCAGCCAACATCCCGGGACTTCGCCGGGGGGCGGGGAGCTGTTTTTT; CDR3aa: CASSQHPGTSPGGGELFF
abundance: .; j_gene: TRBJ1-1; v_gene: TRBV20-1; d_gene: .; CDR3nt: TGCAGTGCTAGTTTGGTGGCGCGGGCTTTCTTT; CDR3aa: CSASLVARAFF
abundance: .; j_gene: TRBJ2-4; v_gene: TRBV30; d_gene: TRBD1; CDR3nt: TGTGCCTGGGCACGGACAGGGGTAACCAAAAACATTCAGTACTTC; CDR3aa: CAWARTGVTKNIQYF
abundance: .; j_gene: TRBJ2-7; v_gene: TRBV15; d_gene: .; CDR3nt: TGTGCCACTGGAAGGGACTTGGGACCCTACGAGCAGTACTTC; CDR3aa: CATGRDLGPYEQYF
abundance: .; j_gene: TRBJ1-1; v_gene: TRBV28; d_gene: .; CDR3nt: TGTGCCAGCAGTCCCCCTACAGGGACTGAAGCTTTCTTT; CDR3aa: CASSPPTGTEAFF
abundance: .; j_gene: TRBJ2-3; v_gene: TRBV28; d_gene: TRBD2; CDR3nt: TGTGCCAGCAGTTTTAGCGGGAGAGCCACAGATACGCAGTATTTT; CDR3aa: CASSFSGRATDTQYF
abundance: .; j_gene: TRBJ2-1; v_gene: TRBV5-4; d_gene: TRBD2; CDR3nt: TGTGCCAGCAGCCGCGTCGTCTGGCGGGAGCTTTCCTACAATGAGCAGTTCTTC; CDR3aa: CASSRVVWRELSYNEQFF
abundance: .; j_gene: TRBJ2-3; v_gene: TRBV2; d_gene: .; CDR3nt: TGTGCCAGCAGTGTACAGGGCCACACAGATACGCAGTATTTT; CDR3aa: CASSVQGHTDTQYF
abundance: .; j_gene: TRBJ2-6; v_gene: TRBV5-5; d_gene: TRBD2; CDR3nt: TGTGCCAGCAGCAGAGCGGGAGCGCCCGCCGGGGCCAACGTCCTGACTTTC; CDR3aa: CASSRAGAPAGANVLTF
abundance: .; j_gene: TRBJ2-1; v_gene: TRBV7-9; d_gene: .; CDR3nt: TGTGCCAGCAGCCCATCCCTTTTAGCGGAAGAGCAGTTCTTC; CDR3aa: CASSPSLLAEEQFF
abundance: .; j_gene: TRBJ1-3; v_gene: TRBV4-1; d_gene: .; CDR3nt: TGCGCCAGCAGCCAACCACAATTCCGAGGGAGCTCTGGAAACACCATATATTTT; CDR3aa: CASSQPQFRGSSGNTIYF
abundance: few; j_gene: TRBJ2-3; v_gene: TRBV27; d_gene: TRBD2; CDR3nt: TGTGCCAGCAGTTGGCAACTAGCGATGAATACGCAGTATTTT; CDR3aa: CASSWQLAMNTQYF
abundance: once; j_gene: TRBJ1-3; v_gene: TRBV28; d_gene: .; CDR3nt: TGTGCCAGCAGTTTTTTAGGACTCTCTGGAAACACCATATATTTT; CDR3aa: CASSFLGLSGNTIYF